This T cell receptor beta chain appears in the sequencing data of a study of spatial heterogeneity in lung cancer. About the study: Raw-read counts averaged over ten per unique TCR and UMI combination. General study points: There were more appearances of ubiquitous expanded tumor TCRs in blood at resection than at follow-up.

Time point: sample taken at primary tumor resection. Tumor, nontumor lung or frozen PBMC supplied whole RNA that was sequenced unsorted. There were 75 or so donors, all of them untreated patients with early-stage non-small cell lung cancer. Trimming took 2 bases from V and 6 from J, leaving 16 bases between them. The CDR3 sequence is 15 residues long. Germline V gives CDR1 SGHTA, CDR2 FQGNSA. TCR cDNA molecules each had a unique molecular identifier. One entry per CDR3 protein results from TCRdb running MiXCR on the 5' RACE reads. The sample lists about 38,000 distinct CDR3 sequences, around 7.5% occurring once. In its sample, this clonotype was seen a few times. Its specificity is not known.

The clonotype was recovered from a male donor with early-stage non-small cell lung cancer. This sample comprised PBMCs, obtained at surgery. The chain is built from TRBV7-2 and TRBJ1-1; D perhaps matches TRBD1 (6 bases). CDR3 sequence reads: CASSLIPGAGAEAFF. The CDR3 DNA sequence: TGTGCCAGCAGCTTAATACCGGGGGCTGGTGCTGAAGCTTTCTTT.